These 19 T cell receptor beta chains originate from one sample sequenced in a study of CD8 T cells in Susac syndrome. Random-hexamer reverse transcription was applied to about 0.5 to 1 ug RNA. TCRdb used MiXCR to reprocess the immunoSEQ multiplex PCR reads, holding one entry per CDR3 protein. The table records 180,000 or so distinct CDR3 sequences, about 95% of them present only once. The sequenced sample was CD4+ T cells from PBMCs. These receptors were taken from a human donor with Susac syndrome.

This clonotype was found a few times. This rearrangement joins TRBV29-1 to TRBJ2-7; D is unclear. Looked up from germline, CDR1 is SQVTM and CDR2 is ANQGSEA. This CDR3 has 14 amino acids. Trimming left V 6 bases short and J 0 bases short, with 15 bases between. The CDR3 DNA reads TGCAGCGTGCCCGGTAACCAAGGCTCCTACGAGCAGTACTTC. Translated, it gives CSVPGNQGSYEQYF.

V usage is TRBV18 and J usage is TRBJ2-1; D possibly corresponds to TRBD2 (5 bases). V lost 3 bases to trimming and J lost 15 bases, with 21 bases between them. From germline, CDR1 is KGHSH and CDR2 LQKENI. The CDR3 has 14 residues. The CDR3 region has the DNA TGTGCCAGCTCACCCAGCGGAGCAAACCAAAACGGGTTCTTC. Translation gives CASSPSGANQNGFF.

The chain couples TRBV20-1 to TRBJ2-7, with 7 bases lining up with TRBD1. Germline trimming cut 1 base from V and 6 bases from J; bases unmatched to any gene: 3. This CDR3 comprises 12 residues. The germline V gene has CDR1 DFQATT and CDR2 SNEGSKA (reference sequence). CDR3 bases: TGCAGTGCTAGAGCCGGACAGGCCGAGCAGTACTTC. It encodes CSARAGQAEQYF.

The chain links TRBV19 to TRBJ1-3; the D gene is possibly TRBD1 (5 bases). This CDR3 comprises 16 residues. Germline CDR1 LNHDA, CDR2 SQIVND (reference sequence). Trimming left V 4 bases short and J 0 bases short, with 13 bases between. For the CDR3, the DNA is TGTGCCAGTAGTACCCGGGACCGTATCTCTGGAAACACCATATATTTT. Translated, it gives CASSTRDRISGNTIYF.

The V gene is TRBV4-2, the J gene TRBJ2-5; D ambiguous. Trimming removed 0 bases at V and 0 bases at J, with 5 bases between. Germline CDR1 is LGHNA and CDR2 is YNFKEQ. The CDR3 totals 14 residues. DNA of the CDR3: TGTGCCAGCAGCCAAGAAAGGAACCAAGAGACCCAGTACTTC. Translating gives CASSQERNQETQYF.

The rearrangement joins TRBV5-4 to TRBJ1-1; D unresolved. Trimming stripped 1 base from V and 4 bases from J, with 8 bases between. The CDR3 has 13 amino acids. In germline, CDR1 is SGHNT, CDR2 YYREEE (reference sequence). CDR3 nucleotide sequence: TGTGCCAGCAGCTTGATGGGGTTCACTGAAGCTTTCTTT. As protein: CASSLMGFTEAFF. Looking up the rest from reference TRBV5-4 and TRBJ1-1 gives the full variable domain: ETGVTQSPTHLIKTRGQQVTLRCSSQSGHNTVSWYQQALGQGPQFIFQYYREEENGRGNFPPRFSGLQFPNYSSELNVNALELDDSALYLCASSLMGFTEAFFGQGTRLTVV.

In its sample, this clonotype was seen a few times. This chain connects TRBV28 to TRBJ1-5; 7 nucleotides align to TRBD1. The V gene end was trimmed by 6 bases and the J gene end by 7 bases; junction bases not matched to a gene: 3. In germline, CDR1 is MDHEN, CDR2 SYDVKM. The CDR3 sequence is 12 residues long. CDR3: CASRTGEQPQHF. CDR3 nucleotides: TGTGCCAGCAGAACAGGGGAACAGCCCCAGCATTTT.

J is TRBJ2-7 and V is TRBV6-5; D gene uncertain. CDR1 is MNHEY and CDR2 is SVGAGI in the germline V gene. This CDR3 has 13 residues. With 10 bases removed from V and 5 bases from J, the gap between germline ends came to 18 bases. The CDR3 nucleotides are TGTGCCACACAAATGGGTCGAGGTCACGAGCAGTACTTC. It specifies CATQMGRGHEQYF.

V usage is TRBV30 and J usage is TRBJ2-5; 10 bases are a match to TRBD2. Looked up from germline, CDR1 is GTSNPN and CDR2 is SVGIG (reference sequence). Germline trimming cut 0 bases from V and 1 base from J; bases unmatched to any gene: 2. The CDR3 consists of 15 residues. DNA of the CDR3: TGTGCCTGGAGTGTCAGCGGGGGGGCCCAAGAGACCCAGTACTTC. The encoded protein is CAWSVSGGAQETQYF. Based on the CDR3 plus reference TRBV30 and TRBJ2-5, the full variable domain is SQTIHQWPATLVQPVGSPLSLECTVEGTSNPNLYWYRQAAGRGLQLLFYSVGIGQISSEVPQNLSASRPQDRQFILSSKKLLLSDSGFYLCAWSVSGGAQETQYFGPGTRLLVL.

The rearrangement uses TRBV20-1 and TRBJ2-7, with 10 bases matching TRBD2. The germline gives CDR1 DFQATT, CDR2 SNEGSKA (reference sequence). V shed 3 bases and J 9 bases; nucleotides not matched to a gene: 11. The CDR3 has 14 amino acids. CDR3 amino acids: CSASRTSGEGWQYF. The DNA of the CDR3 is TGCAGTGCTAGCCGAACTAGCGGGGAAGGGTGGCAGTACTTC.

The J gene is TRBJ2-1, the V gene TRBV7-9, with TRBD2 matching over 9 bases. CDR1 SEHNR and CDR2 FQNEAQ come from the germline V gene (reference sequence). The CDR3 totals 16 residues. The V gene end was trimmed by 1 base and the J gene end by 6 bases; junction bases not matched to a gene: 7. The chain's CDR3 is CASSLVGGGARNEQFF. The DNA for the CDR3 is TGTGCCAGCAGCTTAGTGGGCGGGGGGGCTCGCAATGAGCAGTTCTTC.

The chain links TRBV6-6 to TRBJ2-2; either TRBD1 or TRBD2 may fit D (5 bases each). Germline V gives CDR1 MNHNY, CDR2 SVGAGI (reference sequence). This CDR3 contains 15 residues. The V end was cut by 4 bases, the J end by 4 bases, with 13 bases between. The CDR3 region has the DNA TGTGCCAGCAGTTCGCCCGGGGCCTCCACCGGGGAGCTGTTTTTT. Protein sequence: CASSSPGASTGELFF.

The rearrangement uses TRBV7-9 and TRBJ2-4; TRBD2 agrees at 7 bases. V was pared by 3 bases and J by 0 bases, with 11 bases of the junction left unmatched. Germline values: CDR1 SEHNR, CDR2 FQNEAQ (reference sequence). CDR3 length: 18 amino acids. The CDR3 DNA sequence: TGTGCCAGCAGCTTTTCAAGACTAGCTGGCCTAGCCAAAAACATTCAGTACTTC. Translated: CASSFSRLAGLAKNIQYF.

This clonotype was detected a few times. This chain joins TRBV30 and TRBJ1-1; no clear D. The germline CDR1 and CDR2 sequences are GTSNPN and SVGIG (reference sequence). V was clipped by 0 bases and J by 3 bases, with 5 bases between them. The CDR3 extends over 12 amino acids. CDR3 nucleotides: TGTGCCTGGAGTGTACGCGACACTGAAGCTTTCTTT. The encoded protein is CAWSVRDTEAFF.

Turning to this clonotype: A junction boundary mismatches the germline segment, possibly from a read error. The chain carries TRBV5-8 and TRBJ1-2; D is undetermined. This CDR3 contains 13 residues. Germline V gene lookup returns CDR1 SGHTS and CDR2 YDEGEE. This CDR3 is CASTLDGNYGYTF. The CDR3 DNA follows: TGTGCCAGCACCTTGGACGGAAACTATGGCTACACCTTC. Filled out from reference TRBV5-8 and TRBJ1-2, the complete variable domain reads EAGVTQSPTHLIKTRGQQATLRCSPISGHTSVYWYQQALGLGLQFLLWYDEGEERNRGNFPPRFSGRQFPNYSSELNVNALELEDSALYLCASTLDGNYGYTFGSGTRLTVV.

This chain links TRBV7-2 with TRBJ2-5, with a possible D match to TRBD2 (5 bases). Germline loops: CDR1 SGHTA, CDR2 FQGNSA. Trimming took 5 bases from V and 4 from J, leaving 17 bases between them. The CDR3 spans 15 residues. CDR3 nucleotide sequence: TGTGCCAGCAGCCGCGCAGGAGCGGCAGGAGAGACCCAGTACTTC. This codes for CASSRAGAAGETQYF.

The chain couples TRBV30 to TRBJ2-3; 9 bases agree with TRBD2. After removal of 4 bases from V and 1 base from J, the junction contained 6 bases not matched to a gene. The CDR3 loop spans 15 amino acids. Germline V gene data show CDR1 as GTSNPN and CDR2 as SVGIG (reference sequence). The chain's CDR3 is CAWISGGRGTDTQYF. The CDR3 coding sequence is TGTGCCTGGATTAGCGGGGGCCGGGGCACAGATACGCAGTATTTT. The variable domain in full, with the rest retrieved from reference TRBV30 and TRBJ2-3, is SQTIHQWPATLVQPVGSPLSLECTVEGTSNPNLYWYRQAAGRGLQLLFYSVGIGQISSEVPQNLSASRPQDRQFILSSKKLLLSDSGFYLCAWISGGRGTDTQYFGPGTRLTVL.

This rearrangement joins TRBV6-5 to TRBJ2-5; D remains ambiguous. V lost 0 bases, J lost 3 bases, and 8 bases lay in between. Germline V gene lookup returns CDR1 MNHEY and CDR2 SVGAGI. CDR3 length equals 14 residues. The CDR3 coding sequence is TGTGCCAGCAGTTACTCGAGAAACAAAGAGACCCAGTACTTC. This encodes CASSYSRNKETQYF.

This chain connects TRBV30 to TRBJ1-3; TRBD1 might be the D (6 bases). The CDR3 spans 15 residues. The germline gives CDR1 GTSNPN, CDR2 SVGIG (reference sequence). Trimming removed 0 bases from V and 7 bases from J, with 16 bases in between. For the CDR3, the DNA is TGTGCCTGGAGTGTACCGGGGGCGGAAGGGAACACCATATATTTT. This translates into CAWSVPGAEGNTIYF.